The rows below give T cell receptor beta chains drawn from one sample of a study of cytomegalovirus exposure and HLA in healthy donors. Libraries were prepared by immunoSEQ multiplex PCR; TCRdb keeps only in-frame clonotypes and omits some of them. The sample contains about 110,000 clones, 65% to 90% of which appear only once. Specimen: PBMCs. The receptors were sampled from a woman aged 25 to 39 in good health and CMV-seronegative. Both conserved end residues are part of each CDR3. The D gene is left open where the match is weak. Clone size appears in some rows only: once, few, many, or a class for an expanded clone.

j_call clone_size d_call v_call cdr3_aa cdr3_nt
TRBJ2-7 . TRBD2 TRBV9 CASGGVSDEQYF TGTGCCAGCGGGGGGGTCTCGGACGAGCAGTACTTC
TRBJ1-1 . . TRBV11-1 CASSSTGHEAFF TGTGCCAGCAGCTCTACGGGACATGAAGCTTTCTTT
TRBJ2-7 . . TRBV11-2 CASSLGRVGTYEQYF TGTGCCAGCAGCTTAGGCAGGGTCGGCACCTACGAGCAGTACTTC
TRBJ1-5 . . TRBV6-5 CATGTGKEQPQHF TGTGCCACCGGAACAGGGAAGGAACAGCCCCAGCATTTT
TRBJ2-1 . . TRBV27 CASSFLAEQFF TGTGCCAGCAGTTTTTTGGCGGAACAGTTCTTC
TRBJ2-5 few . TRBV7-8 CASSLIGETQYF TGTGCCAGCAGCTTAATCGGAGAGACCCAGTACTTC
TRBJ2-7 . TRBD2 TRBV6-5 CASSYTSGAYEQYF TGTGCCAGCAGTTATACTAGCGGGGCTTACGAGCAGTACTTC
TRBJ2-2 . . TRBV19 CASSIEKNTGELFF TGTGCCAGTAGTATCGAGAAGAACACCGGGGAGCTGTTTTTT
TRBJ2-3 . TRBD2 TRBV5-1 CASSLAGLAGGGDTQYF TGCGCCAGCAGCTTGGCAGGACTAGCGGGAGGAGGAGATACGCAGTATTTT
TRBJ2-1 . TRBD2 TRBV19 CASSKAGGNNEQFF TGTGCCAGTAGTAAGGCGGGAGGGAACAATGAGCAGTTCTTC
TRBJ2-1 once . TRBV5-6 CASSPPGDEQFF TGTGCCAGCAGCCCTCCGGGGGATGAGCAGTTCTTC
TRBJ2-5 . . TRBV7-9 CASSPVLAQYF TGTGCCAGCAGCCCAGTGTTAGCTCAGTACTTC
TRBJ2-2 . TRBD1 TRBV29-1 CSVGAGGGGELFF TGCAGCGTGGGCGCAGGGGGCGGCGGGGAGCTGTTTTTT
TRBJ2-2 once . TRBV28 CASSWGLQITGELFF TGTGCCAGCAGTTGGGGACTCCAGATCACCGGGGAGCTGTTTTTT
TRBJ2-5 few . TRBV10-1 CASRGTGRVKAEETQYF TGCGCCAGCAGGGGTACAGGGAGGGTGAAGGCGGAAGAGACCCAGTACTTC
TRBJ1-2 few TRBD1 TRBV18 CASSPGQGDYGYTF TGTGCCAGCTCACCGGGACAGGGAGACTATGGCTACACCTTC
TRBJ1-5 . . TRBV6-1 CASSAGGDNQPQHF TGTGCCAGCAGTGCGGGGGGAGACAATCAGCCCCAGCATTTT
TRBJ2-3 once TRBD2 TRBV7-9 CASSSGLASDTQYF TGTGCCAGCAGTAGCGGACTAGCTTCAGATACGCAGTATTTT
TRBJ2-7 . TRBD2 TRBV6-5 CASSRALAGMGEQYF TGTGCCAGCAGTCGCGCCTTAGCGGGAATGGGCGAGCAGTACTTC
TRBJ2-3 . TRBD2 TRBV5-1 CASSLSGRNLVGTDTQYF TGCGCCAGCAGCCTTAGCGGGAGGAACCTCGTGGGCACAGATACGCAGTATTTT
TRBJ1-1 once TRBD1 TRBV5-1 CASSWDRANTEAFF TGCGCCAGCAGCTGGGACAGGGCTAACACTGAAGCTTTCTTT
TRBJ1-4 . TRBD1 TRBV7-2 CASSLFRRQGDEKLFF TGTGCCAGCAGCTTATTTCGTCGACAGGGTGACGAAAAACTGTTTTTT
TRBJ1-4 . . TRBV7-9 CASSLGTRIGKLFF TGTGCCAGCAGCTTAGGGACTCGGATCGGAAAACTGTTTTTT
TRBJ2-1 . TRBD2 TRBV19 CASSIIPGLADNNEQFF TGTGCCAGTAGTATAATCCCCGGACTAGCGGATAACAATGAGCAGTTCTTC
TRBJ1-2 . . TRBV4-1 CASSQDRGSDGYTF TGCGCCAGCAGCCAAGATAGGGGTTCGGATGGCTACACCTTC